Shown below are 20 T cell receptor beta chains from a single sample sequenced in a study of blood T cell repertoires in COVID-19. Clones were sequenced by immunoSEQ multiplex PCR, and TCRdb holds only the in-frame ones, with some missing. The repertoire includes a few hundred thousand clones, roughly 84% of them detected once, and roughly 3.2% sits in the top ten. What was sequenced was PBMCs or T cells enriched from blood (not recorded which). The receptors originated from a man between 45 and 60 years old who had recovered from COVID-19.

The V gene is TRBV27, the J gene TRBJ2-7; 8 bases agree with TRBD1. CDR1 is MNHEY, CDR2 SMNVEV, per germline (reference sequence). V lost 8 bases to trimming and J lost 5 bases; unmatched junction nucleotides: 14. The CDR3 spans 15 residues. CDR3 loop: CASQPDRGSFHEQYF. In DNA, the CDR3 is TGTGCCAGCCAACCCGACAGGGGCAGTTTCCACGAGCAGTACTTC.

This rearrangement joins TRBV9 to TRBJ1-6; D unresolved. Germline values: CDR1 SGDLS, CDR2 YYNGEE. This CDR3 contains 13 residues. The V end lost 3 bases, the J end lost 7 bases, and 8 bases lay between the germline ends. In nucleotides, the CDR3 is TGTGCCAGCAGCGCAGACGGGAATTCACCCCTCCACTTT. Amino acid sequence: CASSADGNSPLHF.

This clone was recorded only once. V and J are TRBV6-1 and TRBJ1-6; D may be TRBD1 (6 bases). Germline V gives CDR1 MNHNS, CDR2 SASEGT. The CDR3 has 15 amino acids. Trimming took off 3 bases at V and 9 bases at J, with 15 bases between the two ends. The CDR3 sequence is CASSDLGQSPSPLHF. The CDR3 nucleotides are TGTGCCAGCAGTGACCTAGGACAGTCACCTTCACCCCTCCACTTT.

The CDR3 nucleotides are TGTGCCAGTAGTATAGCCGCAACTAATGAAAAACTGTTTTTT. It codes for CASSIAATNEKLFF. The chain carries TRBV19 and TRBJ1-4; D not certain. CDR3 length: 14 residues. Trimming shortened V by 1 base and J by 0 bases, and 3 bases separated the two germline ends. CDR1 is LNHDA and CDR2 is SQIVND in the germline V gene (reference sequence).

This chain joins TRBV7-9 and TRBJ1-3; no definite D call. This CDR3 has 12 amino acids. The germline gives CDR1 SEHNR, CDR2 FQNEAQ (reference sequence). Trimming took off 2 bases at V and 9 bases at J, with 8 bases between the two ends. Written as DNA, the CDR3 is TGTGCCAGCAGCTTAAAGCGAAGCACCATATATTTT. This sequence encodes CASSLKRSTIYF.

A remark on this clone: Germline is not matched at one junction end, which may reflect a read error. J is TRBJ2-7 and V is TRBV27; D is undetermined. Germline V gene data show CDR1 as MNHEY and CDR2 as SMNVEV (reference sequence). The CDR3 covers 13 residues. The chain's CDR3 is CASRLLSSYEQYF. CDR3 DNA: TGTGCCAGCAGGTTATTGTCATCCTACGAGCAGTACTTC.

This clone was observed a single time. The J gene is TRBJ1-1, the V gene TRBV6-6; D gene ambiguous. The CDR3 covers 12 residues. Deletions cut 2 bases from V and 7 bases from J, with 8 bases between. Germline lookup yields CDR1 MNHNY and CDR2 SVGAGI (reference sequence). As DNA, the CDR3 is TGTGCCAGCAGTTACCCCCCTCGTGAAGCTTTCTTT. Protein: CASSYPPREAFF.

This clone has a handful of counts. This rearrangement joins TRBV6-5 to TRBJ2-2, with D perhaps TRBD2 (5 bases). CDR1 is MNHEY, CDR2 SVGAGI, per germline. The CDR3 spans 16 residues. V gave up 0 bases and J gave up 5 bases, with 13 bases separating them. The CDR3 sequence is CASSYSHSESTGELFF. The DNA for the CDR3 is TGTGCCAGCAGTTACTCGCATAGCGAGAGTACCGGGGAGCTGTTTTTT.

CDR3 sequence reads: CASSTGPRAEAFF. CDR3 nucleotides: TGTGCCAGCAGCACCGGGCCCAGGGCTGAAGCTTTCTTT. This chain uses TRBV3-1 (or the pseudogene TRBV3-2) with TRBJ1-1, with TRBD1 as a possible D gene (5 bases). CDR3 length equals 13 residues. CDR1 is LGHDT and CDR2 is YNNKEL in the germline V gene (reference sequence). V dropped 5 bases and J dropped 6 bases, with 13 bases sitting between them.

The J gene is TRBJ2-5, the V gene TRBV5-1, with D perhaps matching TRBD1 (5 bases). The CDR3 is 16 amino acids. The V gene lost 4 bases and the J gene lost 1 base, with 17 bases spanning the gap. CDR1 and CDR2 from the germline V gene are SGHRS and YFSETQ. The CDR3 protein is CASSPRRLGAQETQYF. For the CDR3, the DNA is TGCGCCAGCAGCCCACGACGGCTTGGGGCCCAAGAGACCCAGTACTTC.

The chain couples TRBV7-2 to TRBJ2-1; 8 bases are a match to TRBD2. The CDR3 loop spans 15 amino acids. The trim removed 5 bases at V and 13 bases at J, leaving 16 bases unmatched. Germline CDR1 reads SGHTA; CDR2 reads FQGNSA. The CDR3 DNA reads as TGTGCCAGCAGCCCCACCAGGGTGCTAGCGGGTATTCAGTTCTTC. Translation gives CASSPTRVLAGIQFF.

This chain joins TRBV11-3 and TRBJ2-1, with 15 bases lining up with TRBD2. From germline, CDR1 is SGHNT and CDR2 YENEEA. Trimming removed 1 base from V and 7 bases from J; junction bases left unmatched: 5. The CDR3 loop spans 17 amino acids. The CDR3 coding sequence is TGTGCCAGCAGCTTAGGAGGACTAGCGGGGGGGCCAAATGAGCAGTTCTTC. Its protein is CASSLGGLAGGPNEQFF.

The chain carries TRBV10-2 and TRBJ1-2; D uncertain. This CDR3 has 14 residues. The germline V gene has CDR1 WSHSY and CDR2 SAAADI. Trimming shortened V by 5 bases and J by 5 bases, and 15 bases separated the two germline ends. The CDR3 DNA sequence: TGCGCCAGCAGTCAGGAGACAAGCGGATATGGCTACACCTTC. Protein: CASSQETSGYGYTF.

The gene calls are TRBV29-1 and TRBJ2-2, with 9 bases that match TRBD1. CDR1 and CDR2 (germline): SQVTM, ANQGSEA. The CDR3 is 15 amino acids. V trimming: 5 bases; J trimming: 5 bases; junction bases outside the gene matches: 9. The DNA of the CDR3 is TGCAGCGTTAGGACGGGGACAGGGAATACCGGGGAGCTGTTTTTT. Its protein is CSVRTGTGNTGELFF.

The rearrangement links TRBV6-5 to TRBJ1-1; D is undetermined. CDR1 MNHEY and CDR2 SVGAGI come from the germline V gene. The CDR3 covers 11 residues. Deletions cut 6 bases from V and 7 bases from J, with 9 bases between. CDR3 amino acids: CASSVVYEAFF. As DNA, the CDR3 is TGTGCCAGCAGCGTTGTCTATGAAGCTTTCTTT.

This chain joins TRBV2 and TRBJ2-6, with 10 bases identical to TRBD1. The V and J ends lost 8 bases and 3 bases, in that order; junction bases with no gene match: 4. CDR3 length: 15 residues. Germline loops: CDR1 SNHLY, CDR2 FYNNEI. CDR3 bases: TGTGCCAGCGGGACAGGGGCTAGTGGGGCCAACGTCCTGACTTTC. Its protein is CASGTGASGANVLTF.

V is TRBV6-5 and J is TRBJ1-1; D perhaps matches TRBD1 (5 bases). Germline CDR1 reads MNHEY; CDR2 reads SVGAGI. The CDR3 extends over 15 amino acids. The V gene lost 3 bases and the J gene lost 1 base, with 12 bases spanning the gap. CDR3: CASSYSRGSNTEAFF. The CDR3 DNA sequence: TGTGCCAGCAGTTATAGTAGGGGATCGAACACTGAAGCTTTCTTT.

This chain uses TRBV11-2 with TRBJ2-5; maybe TRBD1 (7 bases). This CDR3 has 15 amino acids. Trimming took 2 bases from V and 2 from J, leaving 12 bases between them. Germline V gene sequence: CDR1 SGHAT, CDR2 FQNNGV. CDR3 sequence: CASSLTAGQQETQYF. The CDR3 region has the DNA TGTGCCAGCAGCTTAACGGCGGGACAGCAAGAGACCCAGTACTTC. The full variable domain, with the rest looked up from reference TRBV11-2 and TRBJ2-5, is EAGVAQSPRYKIIEKRQSVAFWCNPISGHATLYWYQQILGQGPKLLIQFQNNGVVDDSQLPKDRFSAERLKGVDSTLKIQPAKLEDSAVYLCASSLTAGQQETQYFGPGTRLLVL.

The rearrangement uses TRBV5-6 and TRBJ2-7; a possible D gene is TRBD2 (6 bases). The germline V gene encodes CDR1 SGHDT and CDR2 YYEEEE. The CDR3 covers 12 residues. V dropped 2 bases and J dropped 5 bases, with 8 bases sitting between them. The CDR3 DNA reads as TGTGCCAGCAGCTTCGCGGGGCACGAGCAGTACTTC. Its protein product is CASSFAGHEQYF. Looking up the rest from reference TRBV5-6 and TRBJ2-7 gives the full variable domain: DAGVTQSPTHLIKTRGQQVTLRCSPKSGHDTVSWYQQALGQGPQFIFQYYEEEERQRGNFPDRFSGHQFPNYSSELNVNALLLGDSALYLCASSFAGHEQYFGPGTRLTVT.

The chain has TRBV6-4 and TRBJ1-2, with a possible D match to TRBD1 (5 bases). CDR1 and CDR2 (germline): MRHNA, SNTAGT. Deletions cut 6 bases from V and 0 bases from J, with 11 bases between. The length of the CDR3 is 14 residues. CDR3 sequence: CASRATGSNYGYTF. DNA of the CDR3: TGTGCCAGCAGGGCTACAGGCTCTAACTATGGCTACACCTTC.